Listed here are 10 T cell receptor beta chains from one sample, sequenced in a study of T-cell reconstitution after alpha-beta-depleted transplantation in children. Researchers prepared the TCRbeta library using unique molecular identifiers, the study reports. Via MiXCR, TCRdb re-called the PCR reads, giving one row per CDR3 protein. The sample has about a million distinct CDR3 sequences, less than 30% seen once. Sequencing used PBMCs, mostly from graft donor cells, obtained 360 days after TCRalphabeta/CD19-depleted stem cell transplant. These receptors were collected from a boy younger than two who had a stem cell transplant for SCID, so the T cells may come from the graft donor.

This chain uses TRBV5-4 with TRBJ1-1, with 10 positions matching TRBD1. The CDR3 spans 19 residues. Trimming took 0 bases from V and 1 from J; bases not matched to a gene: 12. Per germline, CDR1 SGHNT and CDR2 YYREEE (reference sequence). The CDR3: CASSLEGWDRGYENTEAFF. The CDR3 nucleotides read TGTGCCAGCAGCTTGGAGGGATGGGACAGGGGCTATGAGAACACTGAAGCTTTCTTT.

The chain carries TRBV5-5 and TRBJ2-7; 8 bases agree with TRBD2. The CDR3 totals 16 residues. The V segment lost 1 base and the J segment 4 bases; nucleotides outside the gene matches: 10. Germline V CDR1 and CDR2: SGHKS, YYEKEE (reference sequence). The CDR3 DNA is TGTGCCAGCAGCTTGATGATCGAAGCGGGGGCATACGAGCAGTACTTC. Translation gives CASSLMIEAGAYEQYF.

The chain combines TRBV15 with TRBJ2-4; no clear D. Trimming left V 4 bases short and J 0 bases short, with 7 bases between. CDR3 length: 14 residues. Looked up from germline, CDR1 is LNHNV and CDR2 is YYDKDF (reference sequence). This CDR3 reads CATSIDLAKNIQYF. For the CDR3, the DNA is TGTGCCACCAGCATAGACCTAGCCAAAAACATTCAGTACTTC.

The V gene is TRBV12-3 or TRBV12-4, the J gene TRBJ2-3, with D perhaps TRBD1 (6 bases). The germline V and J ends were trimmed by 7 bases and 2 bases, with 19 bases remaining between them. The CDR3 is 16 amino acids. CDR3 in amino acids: CASTLGGPAPTDTQYF. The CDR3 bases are TGTGCCAGCACCCTAGGGGGTCCTGCTCCCACAGATACGCAGTATTTT.

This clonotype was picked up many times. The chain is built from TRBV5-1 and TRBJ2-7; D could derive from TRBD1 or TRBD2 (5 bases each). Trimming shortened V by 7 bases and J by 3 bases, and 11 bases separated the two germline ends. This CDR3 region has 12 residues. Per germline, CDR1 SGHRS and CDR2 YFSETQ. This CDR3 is CASWGNSYEQYF. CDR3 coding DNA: TGCGCCAGCTGGGGGAACAGCTACGAGCAGTACTTC.

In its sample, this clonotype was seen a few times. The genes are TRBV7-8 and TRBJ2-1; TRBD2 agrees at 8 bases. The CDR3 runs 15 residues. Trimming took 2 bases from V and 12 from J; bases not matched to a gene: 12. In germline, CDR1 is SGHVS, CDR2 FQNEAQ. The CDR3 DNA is TGTGCCAGCAGCTTACCCCGGCTTTGGGGACTAGGGCAGTTCTTC. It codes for CASSLPRLWGLGQFF.

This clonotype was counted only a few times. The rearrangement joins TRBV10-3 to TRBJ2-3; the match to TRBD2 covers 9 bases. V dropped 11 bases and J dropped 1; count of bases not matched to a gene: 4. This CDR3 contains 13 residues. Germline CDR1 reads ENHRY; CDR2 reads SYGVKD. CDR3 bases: TGTGCCTCTCAGCGGGGGGGCACAGATACGCAGTATTTT. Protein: CASQRGGTDTQYF.

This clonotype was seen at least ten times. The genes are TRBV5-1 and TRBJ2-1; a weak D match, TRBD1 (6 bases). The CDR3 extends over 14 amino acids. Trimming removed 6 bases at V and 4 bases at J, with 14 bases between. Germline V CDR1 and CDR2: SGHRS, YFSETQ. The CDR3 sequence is CASNRDKAYNEQFF. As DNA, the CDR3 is TGCGCCAGCAACCGGGACAAGGCTTACAATGAGCAGTTCTTC.

The CDR3 nucleotides are TGTGCCAGCAGCACCAGGGGCAGATACAATGAGCAGTTCTTC. It encodes CASSTRGRYNEQFF. The rearrangement uses TRBV12-3 or TRBV12-4 and TRBJ2-1, with D possibly being TRBD1 (6 bases). The CDR3 runs 14 residues. Trimming cost V 6 bases and J 4 bases, with 13 bases left between them.

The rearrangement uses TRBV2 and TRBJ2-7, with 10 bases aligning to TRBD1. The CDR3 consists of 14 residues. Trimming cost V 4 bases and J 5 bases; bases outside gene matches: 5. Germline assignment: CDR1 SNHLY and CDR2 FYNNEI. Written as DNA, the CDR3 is TGTGCCAGCAGTGGACGGGGGACAGGGGACGAGCAGTACTTC. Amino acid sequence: CASSGRGTGDEQYF.